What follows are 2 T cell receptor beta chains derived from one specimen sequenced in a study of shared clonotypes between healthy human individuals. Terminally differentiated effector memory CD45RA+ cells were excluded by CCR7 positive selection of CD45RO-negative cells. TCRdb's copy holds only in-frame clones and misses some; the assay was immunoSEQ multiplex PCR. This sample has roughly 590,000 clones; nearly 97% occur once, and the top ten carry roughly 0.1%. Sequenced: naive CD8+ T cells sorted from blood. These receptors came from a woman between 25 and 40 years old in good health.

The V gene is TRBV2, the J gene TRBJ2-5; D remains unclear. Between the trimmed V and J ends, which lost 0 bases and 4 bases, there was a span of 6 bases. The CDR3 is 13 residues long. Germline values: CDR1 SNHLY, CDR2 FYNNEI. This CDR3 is CASSEAAVETQYF. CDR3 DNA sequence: TGTGCCAGCAGTGAAGCCGCAGTAGAGACCCAGTACTTC.

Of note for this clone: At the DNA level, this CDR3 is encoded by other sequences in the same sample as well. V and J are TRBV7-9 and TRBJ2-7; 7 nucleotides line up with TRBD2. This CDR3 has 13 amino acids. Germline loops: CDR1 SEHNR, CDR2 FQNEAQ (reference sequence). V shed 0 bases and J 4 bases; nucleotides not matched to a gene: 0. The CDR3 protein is CASSLAGGYEQYF. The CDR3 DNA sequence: TGTGCCAGCAGCTTAGCCGGGGGGTACGAGCAGTACTTC.